The TCR beta chain under discussion was sequenced for a study of cytomegalovirus exposure and HLA in healthy donors. As for the study in general: T cells numbering approximately 170 million yielded approximately 120 million unique TCR beta sequences in an earlier analysis. Genotyping of roughly 400 donors showed that around 81% belonged to the Caucasian-associated ancestry cluster.

In the PCR, 60 Vbeta and 13 Jbeta primers were used. Sequencing was performed with immunoSEQ multiplex PCR; in TCRdb, only in-frame clones are kept and a portion is missing. The sample has about 190,000 clones, almost 80% seen once. When sampled, the donors appeared nominally healthy, though they likely had unrecorded immune exposures. Trimming shortened V by 4 bases and J by 1 base, and 9 bases separated the two germline ends. Germline loops: CDR1 SGHDT, CDR2 YYEEEE. The CDR3 covers 13 residues. The sequenced sample consisted of PBMCs. The TCR originated in a woman aged 18-35 years in good health and CMV-seronegative. The J gene is TRBJ2-7, the V gene TRBV5-6; D ambiguous. This chain's CDR3 is CASSLVGSYEQYF. The CDR3, as DNA: TGTGCCAGCAGCCTAGTCGGGTCCTACGAGCAGTACTTC.